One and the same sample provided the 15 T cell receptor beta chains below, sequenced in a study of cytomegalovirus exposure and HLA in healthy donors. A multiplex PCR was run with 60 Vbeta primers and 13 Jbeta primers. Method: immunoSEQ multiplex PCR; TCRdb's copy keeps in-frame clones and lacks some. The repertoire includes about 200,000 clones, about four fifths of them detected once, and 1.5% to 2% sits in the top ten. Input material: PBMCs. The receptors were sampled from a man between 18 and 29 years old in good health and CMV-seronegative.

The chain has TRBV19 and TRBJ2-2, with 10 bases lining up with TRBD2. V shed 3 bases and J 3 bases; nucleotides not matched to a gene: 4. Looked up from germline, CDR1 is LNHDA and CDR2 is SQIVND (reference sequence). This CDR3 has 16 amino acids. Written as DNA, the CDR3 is TGTGCCAGTAGTATCCCGAGCGGGAGGGACACCGGGGAGCTGTTTTTT. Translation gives CASSIPSGRDTGELFF.

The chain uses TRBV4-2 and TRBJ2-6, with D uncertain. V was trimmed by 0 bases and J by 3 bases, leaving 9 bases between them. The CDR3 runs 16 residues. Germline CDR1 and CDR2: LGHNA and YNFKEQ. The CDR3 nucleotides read TGTGCCAGCAGCCAAGATGTACGGTATGGGGCCAACGTCCTGACTTTC. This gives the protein CASSQDVRYGANVLTF.

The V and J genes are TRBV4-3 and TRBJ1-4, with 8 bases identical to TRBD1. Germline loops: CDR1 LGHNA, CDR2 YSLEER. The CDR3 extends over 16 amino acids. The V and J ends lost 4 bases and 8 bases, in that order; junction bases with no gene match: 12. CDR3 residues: CASSLRTGTGSEKLFF. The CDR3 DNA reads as TGCGCCAGCAGCCTCCGAACCGGGACAGGAAGCGAAAAACTGTTTTTT.

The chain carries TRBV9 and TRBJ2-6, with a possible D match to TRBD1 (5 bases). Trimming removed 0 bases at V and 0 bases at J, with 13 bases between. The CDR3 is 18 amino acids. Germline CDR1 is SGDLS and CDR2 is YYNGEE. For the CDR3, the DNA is TGTGCCAGCAGCGTAGGTCACAGGCTTGGCTCTGGGGCCAACGTCCTGACTTTC. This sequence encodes CASSVGHRLGSGANVLTF.

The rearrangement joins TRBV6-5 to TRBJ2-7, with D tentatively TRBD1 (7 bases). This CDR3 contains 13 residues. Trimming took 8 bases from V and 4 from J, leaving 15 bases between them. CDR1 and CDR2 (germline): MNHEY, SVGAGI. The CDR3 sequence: CASRGQGVYEQYF. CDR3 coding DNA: TGTGCCAGCCGGGGGCAGGGGGTGTACGAGCAGTACTTC.

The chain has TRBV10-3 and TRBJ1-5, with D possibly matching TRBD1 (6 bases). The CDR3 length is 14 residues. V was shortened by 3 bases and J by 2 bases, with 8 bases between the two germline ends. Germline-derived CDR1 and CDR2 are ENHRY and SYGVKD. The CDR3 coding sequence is TGTGCCATCAGTGACGGACAGCGCAATCAGCCCCAGCATTTT. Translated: CAISDGQRNQPQHF.

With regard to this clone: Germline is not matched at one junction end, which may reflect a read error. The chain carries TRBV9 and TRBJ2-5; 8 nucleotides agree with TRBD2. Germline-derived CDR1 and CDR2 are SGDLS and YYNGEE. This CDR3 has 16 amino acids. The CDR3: CASTPSGTRRGEAQYF. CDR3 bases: TGTGCCAGCACTCCATCCGGGACTAGGAGGGGAGAGGCCCAGTACTTC.

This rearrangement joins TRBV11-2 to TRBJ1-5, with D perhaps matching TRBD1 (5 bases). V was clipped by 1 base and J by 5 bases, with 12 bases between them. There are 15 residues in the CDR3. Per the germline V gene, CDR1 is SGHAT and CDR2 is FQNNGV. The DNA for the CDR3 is TGTGCCAGCAGCTTAGCGGGGGGTTACGATCAGCCCCAGCATTTT. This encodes CASSLAGGYDQPQHF. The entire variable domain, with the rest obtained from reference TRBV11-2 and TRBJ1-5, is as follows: EAGVAQSPRYKIIEKRQSVAFWCNPISGHATLYWYQQILGQGPKLLIQFQNNGVVDDSQLPKDRFSAERLKGVDSTLKIQPAKLEDSAVYLCASSLAGGYDQPQHFGDGTRLSIL.

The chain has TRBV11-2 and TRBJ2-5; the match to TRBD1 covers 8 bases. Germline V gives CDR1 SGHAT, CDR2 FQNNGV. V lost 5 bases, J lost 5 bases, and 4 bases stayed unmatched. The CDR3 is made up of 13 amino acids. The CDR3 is CASSPRDRETQYF. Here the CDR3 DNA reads TGTGCCAGCAGCCCCCGGGACAGGGAGACCCAGTACTTC.

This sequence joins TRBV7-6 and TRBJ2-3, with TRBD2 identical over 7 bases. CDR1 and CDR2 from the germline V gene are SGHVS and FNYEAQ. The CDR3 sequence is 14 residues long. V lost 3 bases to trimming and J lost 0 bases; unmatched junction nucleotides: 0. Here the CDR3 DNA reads TGTGCCAGCAGCTTCGGGGGGAGCACAGATACGCAGTATTTT. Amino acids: CASSFGGSTDTQYF.

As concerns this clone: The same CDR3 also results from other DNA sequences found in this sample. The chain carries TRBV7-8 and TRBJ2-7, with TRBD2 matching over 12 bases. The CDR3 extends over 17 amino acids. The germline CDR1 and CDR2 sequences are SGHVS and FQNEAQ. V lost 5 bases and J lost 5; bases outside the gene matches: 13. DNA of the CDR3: TGTGCCAGCAGCCCAAGGTTATGGAGACTAGCGGGAGACGAGCAGTACTTC. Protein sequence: CASSPRLWRLAGDEQYF.

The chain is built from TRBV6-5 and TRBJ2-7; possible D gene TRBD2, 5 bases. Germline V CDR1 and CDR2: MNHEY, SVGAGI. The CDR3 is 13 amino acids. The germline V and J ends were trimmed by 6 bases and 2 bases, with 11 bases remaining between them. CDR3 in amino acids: CASSPRGTYEQYF. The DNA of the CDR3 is TGTGCCAGCAGCCCCCGGGGAACCTACGAGCAGTACTTC.

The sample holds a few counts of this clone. The CDR3 nucleotides are TGTGCCAGCAGCCAAGACGCCGGACAGGGAGTACAAGAGACCCAGTACTTC. This translates into CASSQDAGQGVQETQYF. The chain combines TRBV4-2 with TRBJ2-5; 8 bases line up with TRBD1. After removal of 0 bases from V and 2 bases from J, the junction contained 8 bases not matched to a gene. Germline CDR1 is LGHNA and CDR2 is YNFKEQ. CDR3 length: 17 residues.

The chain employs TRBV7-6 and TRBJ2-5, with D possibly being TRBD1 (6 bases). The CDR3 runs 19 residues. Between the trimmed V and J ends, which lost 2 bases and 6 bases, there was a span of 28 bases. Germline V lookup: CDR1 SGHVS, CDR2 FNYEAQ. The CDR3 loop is CASSLRPPGQQTLLKTQYF. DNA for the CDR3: TGTGCCAGCAGCTTACGGCCTCCGGGACAACAAACTCTCCTTAAGACCCAGTACTTC.

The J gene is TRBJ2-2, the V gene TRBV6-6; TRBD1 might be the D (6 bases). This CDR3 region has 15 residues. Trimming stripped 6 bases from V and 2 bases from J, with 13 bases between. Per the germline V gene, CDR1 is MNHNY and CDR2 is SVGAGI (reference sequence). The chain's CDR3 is CASRTGTGNTGELFF. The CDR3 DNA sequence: TGTGCCAGCAGAACAGGGACGGGAAACACCGGGGAGCTGTTTTTT.